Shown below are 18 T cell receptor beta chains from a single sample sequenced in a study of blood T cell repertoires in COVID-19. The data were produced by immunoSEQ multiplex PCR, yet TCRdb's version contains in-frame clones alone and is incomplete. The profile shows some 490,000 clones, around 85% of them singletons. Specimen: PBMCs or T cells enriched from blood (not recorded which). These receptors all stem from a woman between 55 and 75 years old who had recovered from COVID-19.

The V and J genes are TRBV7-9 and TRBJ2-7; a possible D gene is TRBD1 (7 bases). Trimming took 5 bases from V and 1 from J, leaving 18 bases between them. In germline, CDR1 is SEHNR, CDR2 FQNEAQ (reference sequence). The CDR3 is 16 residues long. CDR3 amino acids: CASSPTTGAGSYEQYF. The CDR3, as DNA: TGTGCCAGCAGCCCCACCACAGGGGCGGGATCCTACGAGCAGTACTTC. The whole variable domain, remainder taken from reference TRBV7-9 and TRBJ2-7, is DTGVSQNPRHKITKRGQNVTFRCDPISEHNRLYWYRQTLGQGPEFLTYFQNEAQLEKSRLLSDRFSAERPKGSFSTLEIQRTEQGDSAMYLCASSPTTGAGSYEQYFGPGTRLTVT.

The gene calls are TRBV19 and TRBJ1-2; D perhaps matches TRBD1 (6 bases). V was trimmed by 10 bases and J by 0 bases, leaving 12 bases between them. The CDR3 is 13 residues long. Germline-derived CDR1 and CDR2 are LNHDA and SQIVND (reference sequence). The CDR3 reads CAISDSSNYGYTF. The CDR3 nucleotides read TGTGCCATTTCGGACAGCTCTAACTATGGCTACACCTTC. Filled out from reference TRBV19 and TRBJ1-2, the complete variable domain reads DGGITQSPKYLFRKEGQNVTLSCEQNLNHDAMYWYRQDPGQGLRLIYYSQIVNDFQKGDIAEGYSVSREKKESFPLTVTSAQKNPTAFYLCAISDSSNYGYTFGSGTRLTVV.

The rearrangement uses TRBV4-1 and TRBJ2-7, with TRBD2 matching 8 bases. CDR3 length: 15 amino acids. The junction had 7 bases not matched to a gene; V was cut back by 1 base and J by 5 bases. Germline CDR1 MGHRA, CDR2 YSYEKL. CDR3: CASSQGSGALNEQYF. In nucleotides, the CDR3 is TGCGCCAGCAGCCAAGGTAGCGGGGCCCTCAACGAGCAGTACTTC.

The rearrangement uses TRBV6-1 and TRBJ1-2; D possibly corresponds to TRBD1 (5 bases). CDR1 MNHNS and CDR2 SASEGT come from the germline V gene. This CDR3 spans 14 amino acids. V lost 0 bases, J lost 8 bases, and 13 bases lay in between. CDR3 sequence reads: CASSEAGGAWGYTF. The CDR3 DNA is TGTGCCAGCAGTGAAGCGGGCGGGGCGTGGGGCTACACCTTC.

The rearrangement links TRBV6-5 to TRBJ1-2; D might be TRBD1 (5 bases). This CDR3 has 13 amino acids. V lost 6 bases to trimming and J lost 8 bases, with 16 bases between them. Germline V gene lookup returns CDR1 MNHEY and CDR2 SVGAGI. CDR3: CASSTSMAGGYTF. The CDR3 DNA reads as TGTGCCAGCAGCACGTCGATGGCAGGGGGCTACACCTTC.

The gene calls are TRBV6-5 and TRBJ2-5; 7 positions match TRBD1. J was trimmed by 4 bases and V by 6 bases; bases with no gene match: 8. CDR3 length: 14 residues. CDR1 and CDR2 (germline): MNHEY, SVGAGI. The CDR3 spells CASSLRPGGETQYF. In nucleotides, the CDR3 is TGTGCCAGCAGCCTAAGGCCAGGGGGAGAGACCCAGTACTTC.

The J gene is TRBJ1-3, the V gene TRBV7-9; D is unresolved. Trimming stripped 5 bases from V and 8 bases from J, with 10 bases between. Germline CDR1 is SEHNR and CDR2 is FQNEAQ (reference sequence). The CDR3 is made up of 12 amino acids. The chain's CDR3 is CASSQSLDTIYF. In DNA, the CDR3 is TGTGCCAGCAGCCAAAGCCTGGACACCATATATTTT.

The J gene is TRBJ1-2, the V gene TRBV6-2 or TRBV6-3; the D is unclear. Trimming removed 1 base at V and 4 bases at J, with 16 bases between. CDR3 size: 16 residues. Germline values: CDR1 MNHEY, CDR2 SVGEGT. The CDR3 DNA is TGTGCCAGCAGTTACTTGAGGCAGACGGAAGGCTATGGCTACACCTTC. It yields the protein CASSYLRQTEGYGYTF.

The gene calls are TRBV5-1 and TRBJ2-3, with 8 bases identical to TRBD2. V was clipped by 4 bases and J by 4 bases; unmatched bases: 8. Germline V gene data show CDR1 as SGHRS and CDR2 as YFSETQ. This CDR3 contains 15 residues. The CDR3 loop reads CASSPRGSGADTQYF. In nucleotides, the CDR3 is TGCGCCAGCAGCCCGAGGGGTAGCGGGGCAGATACGCAGTATTTT.

CDR3 in DNA: TGTGCCAGTAGTATAGGGACAGACCATAGCAATCAGCCCCAGCATTTT. Translating it yields CASSIGTDHSNQPQHF. The rearrangement links TRBV19 to TRBJ1-5, with a weak D call TRBD1 (6 bases). Germline CDR1 LNHDA, CDR2 SQIVND (reference sequence). V lost 1 base, J lost 0 bases, and 10 bases lay in between. The CDR3 totals 16 residues.

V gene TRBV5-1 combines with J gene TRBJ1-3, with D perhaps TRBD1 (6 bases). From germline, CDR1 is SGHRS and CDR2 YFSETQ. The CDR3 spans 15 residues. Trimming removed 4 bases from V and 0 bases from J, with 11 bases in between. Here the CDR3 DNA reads TGCGCCAGCAGCCCCGGACAGACCTCTGGAAACACCATATATTTT. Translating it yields CASSPGQTSGNTIYF.

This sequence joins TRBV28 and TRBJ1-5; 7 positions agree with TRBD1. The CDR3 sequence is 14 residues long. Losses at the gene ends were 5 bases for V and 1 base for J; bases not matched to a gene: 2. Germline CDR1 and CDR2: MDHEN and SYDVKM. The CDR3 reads CASSGQASNQPQHF. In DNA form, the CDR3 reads TGTGCCAGCAGTGGACAGGCGAGCAATCAGCCCCAGCATTTT.

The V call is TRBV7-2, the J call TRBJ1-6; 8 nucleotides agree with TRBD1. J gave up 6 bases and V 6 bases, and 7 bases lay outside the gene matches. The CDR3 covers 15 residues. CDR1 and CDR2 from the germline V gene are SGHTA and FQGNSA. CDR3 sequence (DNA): TGTGCCAGCAGTCCTCAGGGGGCATCTAATTCACCCCTCCACTTT. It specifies CASSPQGASNSPLHF.

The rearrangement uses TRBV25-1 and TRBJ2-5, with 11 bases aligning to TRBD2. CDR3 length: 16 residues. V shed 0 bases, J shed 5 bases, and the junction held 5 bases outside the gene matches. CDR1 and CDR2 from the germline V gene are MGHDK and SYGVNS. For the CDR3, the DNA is TGTGCCAGCAGTGAATATTCTAGCGGGGGGAGGGAGACCCAGTACTTC. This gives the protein CASSEYSSGGRETQYF. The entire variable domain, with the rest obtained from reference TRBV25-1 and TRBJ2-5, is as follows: EADIYQTPRYLVIGTGKKITLECSQTMGHDKMYWYQQDPGMELHLIHYSYGVNSTEKGDLSSESTVSRIRTEHFPLTLESARPSHTSQYLCASSEYSSGGRETQYFGPGTRLLVL.

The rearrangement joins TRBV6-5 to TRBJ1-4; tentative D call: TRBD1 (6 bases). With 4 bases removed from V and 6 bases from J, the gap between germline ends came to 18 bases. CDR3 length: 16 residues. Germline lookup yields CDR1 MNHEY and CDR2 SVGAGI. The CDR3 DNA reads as TGTGCCAGCAGTTCTAACTCGGGACACCGGGATGAAAAACTGTTTTTT. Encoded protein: CASSSNSGHRDEKLFF.

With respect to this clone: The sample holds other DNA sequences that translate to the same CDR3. CDR3 nucleotide sequence: TGTGCCACCAGCGGAGGGACAGGGAACCCCTACGAGCAGTACTTC. It encodes CATSGGTGNPYEQYF. This chain links TRBV24-1 with TRBJ2-7; 9 bases fit TRBD1. The length of the CDR3 is 15 residues. Germline values: CDR1 KGHDR, CDR2 SFDVKD. Trimming at V came to 7 bases and at J to 2 bases, leaving 8 bases not matched to a gene.

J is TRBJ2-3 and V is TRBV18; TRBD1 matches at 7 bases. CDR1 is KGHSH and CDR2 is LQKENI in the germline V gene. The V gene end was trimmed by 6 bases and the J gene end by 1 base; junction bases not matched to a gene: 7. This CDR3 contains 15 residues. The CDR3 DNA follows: TGTGCCAGCTCGACTAAAGGGGGCCGCACAGATACGCAGTATTTT. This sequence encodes CASSTKGGRTDTQYF.

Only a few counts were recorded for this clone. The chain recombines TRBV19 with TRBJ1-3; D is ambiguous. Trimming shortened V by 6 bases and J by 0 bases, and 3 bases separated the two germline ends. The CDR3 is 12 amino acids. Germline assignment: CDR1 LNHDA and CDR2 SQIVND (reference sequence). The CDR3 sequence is CASSHSGNTIYF. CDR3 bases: TGTGCCAGTAGCCACTCTGGAAACACCATATATTTT.